These 16 T cell receptor beta chains were sequenced from one sample in a study of beta chain features in type 1 diabetes. Every bit of the isolated RNA underwent reverse transcription, so sequencing read expressed TCRB transcripts. Some clones are missing from TCRdb's copy, which holds only in-frame ones; the method was immunoSEQ multiplex PCR. The table records about 340,000 clones, roughly 8% of them present only once. Material: central memory CD4+ T cells from blood. These receptors were taken from a young woman in good health.

The CDR3 here is CASSLRGELFF. The CDR3 DNA reads as TGTGCCAGCAGCCTAAGGGGGGAGCTGTTTTTT. The V call is TRBV6-5, the J call TRBJ2-2; D ambiguous. The CDR3 has 11 amino acids. Germline V lookup: CDR1 MNHEY, CDR2 SVGAGI. Trimming took off 6 bases at V and 8 bases at J, with 7 bases between the two ends.

This clone was found a few times. The CDR3 DNA sequence: TGCAGCGCCGGGGCCCATGAGCAGTTCTTC. It yields the protein CSAGAHEQFF. The rearrangement links TRBV29-1 to TRBJ2-1, with D perhaps TRBD1 or TRBD2 (5 bases each). Trimming removed 7 bases from V and 8 bases from J, with 9 bases in between. This CDR3 comprises 10 residues. Looked up from germline, CDR1 is SQVTM and CDR2 is ANQGSEA.

The chain is built from TRBV29-1 and TRBJ2-2, with D possibly matching TRBD2 (5 bases). This CDR3 has 15 amino acids. V was cut by 4 bases and J by 2 bases, with 14 bases left in between. Germline assignment: CDR1 SQVTM and CDR2 ANQGSEA. CDR3 amino acids: CSVGGSGTNTGELFF. The DNA for the CDR3 is TGCAGCGTTGGAGGGTCGGGTACCAACACCGGGGAGCTGTTTTTT.

This chain joins TRBV5-6 and TRBJ2-1, with 10 positions matching TRBD2. The CDR3 spans 16 residues. Looked up from germline, CDR1 is SGHDT and CDR2 is YYEEEE. The ends lost 3 bases at V and 9 bases at J; junction bases unmatched: 12. This CDR3 is CASSSKAGGPGAEQFF. The CDR3 DNA is TGTGCCAGCAGCTCTAAAGCGGGAGGGCCTGGGGCTGAGCAGTTCTTC.

This clone was seen repeatedly, ten times or more. The V call is TRBV7-3, the J call TRBJ2-1; 15 bases agree with TRBD2. The CDR3 has 14 amino acids. Germline V gene data show CDR1 as SGHTA and CDR2 as FQGTGA. V dropped 5 bases and J dropped 10; count of bases not matched to a gene: 3. DNA for the CDR3: TGTGCCAGCAGCATGGGACTAGCGGGAGGAGAGCAGTTCTTC. Protein: CASSMGLAGGEQFF.

DNA for the CDR3: TGTGCCAGCTCATTCGAGGGTGATGGCTACACCTTC. It translates to CASSFEGDGYTF. V is TRBV18 and J is TRBJ1-2, with D unresolved. Germline CDR1 is KGHSH and CDR2 is LQKENI. Deletions cut 5 bases from V and 6 bases from J, with 10 bases between. The CDR3 covers 12 residues.

This clone showed up just a few times. J is TRBJ2-7 and V is TRBV18; 7 bases align to TRBD1. From germline, CDR1 is KGHSH and CDR2 LQKENI. CDR3 length equals 18 residues. The junction had 16 bases not matched to a gene; V was cut back by 5 bases and J by 0 bases. CDR3 nucleotide sequence: TGTGCCAGCTCATCGCAATTCAACAGGGGTGGCTTCTCCTACGAGCAGTACTTC. Protein sequence: CASSSQFNRGGFSYEQYF.

This clone showed up just a few times. The V and J genes are TRBV11-2 and TRBJ2-1; 8 bases match TRBD1. V dropped 6 bases and J dropped 0; count of bases not matched to a gene: 4. Per germline, CDR1 SGHAT and CDR2 FQNNGV. The CDR3 is 15 residues long. CDR3 bases: TGTGCCAGCAGTTGGGACAGGAGCTCCTACAATGAGCAGTTCTTC. Amino acid sequence: CASSWDRSSYNEQFF.

This clone was seen a few times. The chain links TRBV29-1 to TRBJ2-1; 13 positions agree with TRBD2. This CDR3 is built from 17 residues. Germline assignment: CDR1 SQVTM and CDR2 ANQGSEA. Trimming cost V 6 bases and J 3 bases; bases outside gene matches: 11. CDR3 in amino acids: CSVQGGTSGEYYNEQFF. The CDR3 DNA reads as TGCAGCGTGCAGGGGGGGACTAGCGGGGAATACTACAATGAGCAGTTCTTC.

In regard to this clone: Other DNA sequences from this sample encode an identical CDR3 as well. The V gene is TRBV7-2, the J gene TRBJ2-7, with a tentative D call TRBD2 (5 bases). Trimming took 2 bases from V and 0 from J, leaving 8 bases between them. This CDR3 comprises 14 residues. Looked up from germline, CDR1 is SGHTA and CDR2 is FQGNSA. The CDR3 spells CASSLSRDSYEQYF. DNA for the CDR3: TGTGCCAGCAGCTTAAGCCGGGACTCCTACGAGCAGTACTTC.

This clone was picked up a small number of times. The chain uses TRBV10-3 and TRBJ2-7; D is unclear. V was cut by 2 bases and J by 1 base, with 9 bases left in between. The CDR3 is made up of 14 amino acids. Germline V lookup: CDR1 ENHRY, CDR2 SYGVKD. The CDR3 coding sequence is TGTGCCATCAGTGAGGAGTTCCCATCCTACGAGCAGTACTTC. This encodes CAISEEFPSYEQYF.

V usage is TRBV11-1 and J usage is TRBJ2-5, with 14 positions matching TRBD2. The junction had 3 bases not matched to a gene; V was cut back by 2 bases and J by 4 bases. This CDR3 has 16 amino acids. The germline gives CDR1 SGHAT, CDR2 FQDESV (reference sequence). DNA for the CDR3: TGTGCCAGCAGCTTAAGTGGACTAGCGGGAGGAGAGACCCAGTACTTC. Protein sequence: CASSLSGLAGGETQYF. The whole variable domain, filled in from reference TRBV11-1 and TRBJ2-5, reads EAEVAQSPRYKITEKSQAVAFWCDPISGHATLYWYRQILGQGPELLVQFQDESVVDDSQLPKDRFSAERLKGVDSTLKIQPAELGDSAMYLCASSLSGLAGGETQYFGPGTRLLVL.

This clone has a count of ten or more. The CDR3, as DNA: TGTGCCAGCAGCCAAGGGCTTCTAGCGGGAGGGCCTGGGGCCAACGTCCTGACTTTC. Protein: CASSQGLLAGGPGANVLTF. The rearrangement links TRBV14 to TRBJ2-6; 12 bases match TRBD2. The germline gives CDR1 SGHDN, CDR2 FVKESK. The CDR3 spans 19 residues. V shed 1 base, J shed 2 bases, and the junction held 6 bases outside the gene matches.

The rearrangement joins TRBV5-4 to TRBJ2-7; 9 nucleotides align to TRBD1. CDR3 length equals 14 residues. Germline V gene data show CDR1 as SGHNT and CDR2 as YYREEE (reference sequence). With V trimmed by 4 bases and J by 3 bases, 5 bases remained unmatched. As DNA, the CDR3 is TGTGCCAGCAGCCCGGGGACAGGGAACTACGAGCAGTACTTC. It yields the protein CASSPGTGNYEQYF.

The V and J genes are TRBV28 and TRBJ2-4, with D possibly matching TRBD2 (5 bases). The CDR3 is made up of 15 amino acids. Germline V lookup: CDR1 MDHEN, CDR2 SYDVKM. The V end lost 3 bases, the J end lost 1 base, and 10 bases lay between the germline ends. The CDR3 loop is CASSFSGTAKNIQYF. The CDR3 nucleotides are TGTGCCAGCAGTTTTTCGGGAACCGCCAAAAACATTCAGTACTTC. The full variable domain, in which reference TRBV28 and TRBJ2-4 provide the parts outside the CDR3, is DVKVTQSSRYLVKRTGEKVFLECVQDMDHENMFWYRQDPGLGLRLIYFSYDVKMKEKGDIPEGYSVSREKKERFSLILESASTNQTSMYLCASSFSGTAKNIQYFGAGTRLSVL.

V gene TRBV7-3 combines with J gene TRBJ2-1; D ambiguous. From germline, CDR1 is SGHTA and CDR2 FQGTGA. This CDR3 region has 11 residues. Trimming shortened V by 5 bases and J by 10 bases, and 9 bases separated the two germline ends. The CDR3 here is CASSAGPEQFF. The CDR3 region has the DNA TGTGCCAGCAGCGCCGGGCCAGAGCAGTTCTTC.